This TCR beta chain was found in a study of blood T cell repertoires in COVID-19. Study information: COVID-19 samples, acute and convalescent, were from the United States, Italy and Spain. In each case, the material was cDNA or gDNA derived from T cells, B-cell-depleted T cells, or PBMCs.

For recovered donors of Cohort 3, there were two negative PCRs, clearance, or symptom resolution. The repertoire was sequenced with immunoSEQ multiplex PCR; TCRdb's copy has only in-frame clones and lacks some. Here the sample spans around 300,000 clones, under 90% being singletons. The CDR3 has 16 residues. Germline assignment: CDR1 SGHNT and CDR2 YYREEE (reference sequence). Trimming cost V 4 bases and J 6 bases; bases outside gene matches: 5. The sample comprised PBMCs or T cells enriched from blood (not recorded which). The chain combines TRBV5-4 with TRBJ2-1; 15 bases agree with TRBD2. This clonotype originated in a middle-aged woman who had recovered from COVID-19. CDR3 nucleotide sequence: TGTGCCAGCAGCCGCGGACTAGCGGGAGGGCGCAATGAGCAGTTCTTC. Translating gives CASSRGLAGGRNEQFF.